These T cell receptor beta chains were read from a single sample in a study of response to subunit inactivated influenza vaccine. A single record per CDR3 protein comes from TCRdb applying MiXCR to the RT-PCR reads. Seen here are about 700,000 distinct CDR3 sequences, roughly 13% observed once, and the top ten hold approximately 7%. This sample comprised PBMCs from blood, obtained around 14 days before vaccination. Source of these receptors: a man aged 50-59 years who received an inactivated influenza vaccine. Both conserved end residues are part of each CDR3. The size of a clone is reported for some rows only, either as once, few or many, or as a class for expanded clones.

CDR3: CASSAGYTGELFF; V: TRBV2; J: TRBJ2-2; size: .
CDR3: CASSLAPRHNEQFF; V: TRBV7-2; J: TRBJ2-1; size: .
CDR3: CASSQGSGTGVGETQYF; V: TRBV4-3; J: TRBJ2-5; size: few
CDR3: CASSYSPGAGAQETQYF; V: TRBV6-5; J: TRBJ2-5; size: few
CDR3: CASSLFAGVSTDTQYF; V: TRBV7-6; J: TRBJ2-3; size: few
CDR3: CAWTREVNYEQYF; V: TRBV30; J: TRBJ2-7; size: .
CDR3: CASSFLQGGTDTQYF; V: TRBV12-3/TRBV12-4; J: TRBJ2-3; size: few
CDR3: CASSGRTSGGPAFTNHEQYF; V: TRBV11-2; J: TRBJ2-7; size: .
CDR3: CSATRVAGLTDTQYF; V: TRBV20-1; J: TRBJ2-3; size: few
CDR3: CASSFRQEVVVYNEQFF; V: TRBV28; J: TRBJ2-1; size: once
CDR3: CASTPAGPINQPQHF; V: TRBV19; J: TRBJ1-5; size: .
CDR3: CSAKALTSGRRTDTQYF; V: TRBV29-1; J: TRBJ2-3; size: many
CDR3: CASSPGGNQETQYF; V: TRBV6-1; J: TRBJ2-5; size: .
CDR3: CASRTTGWGYTF; V: TRBV25-1; J: TRBJ1-2; size: .
CDR3: CASSNEQRSEAFF; V: TRBV5-1; J: TRBJ1-1; size: .
CDR3: CASSLFELAAQETQYF; V: TRBV28; J: TRBJ2-5; size: .
CDR3: CASSVDSGGTWTQYF; V: TRBV21-1; J: TRBJ2-5; size: .
CDR3: CASSSPTGVNQPQHF; V: TRBV28; J: TRBJ1-5; size: .
CDR3: CASSPGVTPAKNVQYF; V: TRBV4-3; J: TRBJ2-4; size: .
CDR3: CASSQEGSRELETQYF; V: TRBV14; J: TRBJ2-5; size: few
CDR3: CASSLIGTGGYEQYF; V: TRBV11-2; J: TRBJ2-7; size: .
CDR3: CASSKRPGDYYNEQFF; V: TRBV4-3; J: TRBJ2-1; size: few
CDR3: CASSPDRGSYNEQFF; V: TRBV12-3/TRBV12-4; J: TRBJ2-1; size: many
CDR3: CASSLASGREETQYF; V: TRBV7-6; J: TRBJ2-5; size: .
CDR3: CASSFATDGNTIYF; V: TRBV11-2; J: TRBJ1-3; size: .
CDR3: CASSLDLGRDQETQYF; V: TRBV5-6; J: TRBJ2-5; size: few
CDR3: CASSATHYQPQHF; V: TRBV27; J: TRBJ1-5; size: few
CDR3: CASSYADRANGANVLTF; V: TRBV6-5; J: TRBJ2-6; size: .
CDR3: CASSQVGLRNEQFF; V: TRBV14; J: TRBJ2-1; size: many
CDR3: CASSYRGRGTQYF; V: TRBV6-5; J: TRBJ2-5; size: once
CDR3: CSVTRAMNTEAFF; V: TRBV29-1; J: TRBJ1-1; size: many
CDR3: CASSQDWGQLNTEAFF; V: TRBV4-3; J: TRBJ1-1; size: few
CDR3: CASRREGPGTEAFF; V: TRBV10-2; J: TRBJ1-1; size: .
CDR3: CASSYFDRVEQYF; V: TRBV6-2/TRBV6-3; J: TRBJ2-7; size: few
CDR3: CASSLTTTSGRADTQYF; V: TRBV9; J: TRBJ2-3; size: .
CDR3: CASSLWTATGANVLTF; V: TRBV5-6; J: TRBJ2-6; size: few
CDR3: CASSLKFEQFF; V: TRBV28; J: TRBJ2-1; size: few
CDR3: CASRTSGSVEQYF; V: TRBV12-3/TRBV12-4; J: TRBJ2-7; size: .
CDR3: CASCTADTQYF; V: TRBV28; J: TRBJ2-3; size: few